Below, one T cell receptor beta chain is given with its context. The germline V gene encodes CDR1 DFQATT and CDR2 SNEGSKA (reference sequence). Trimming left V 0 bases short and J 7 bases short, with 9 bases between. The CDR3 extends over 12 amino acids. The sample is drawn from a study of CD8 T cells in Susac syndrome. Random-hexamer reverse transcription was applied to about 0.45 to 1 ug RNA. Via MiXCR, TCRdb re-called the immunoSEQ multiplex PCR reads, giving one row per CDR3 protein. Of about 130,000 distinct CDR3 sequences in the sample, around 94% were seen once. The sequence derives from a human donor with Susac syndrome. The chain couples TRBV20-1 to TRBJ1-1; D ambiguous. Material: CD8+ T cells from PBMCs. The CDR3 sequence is CSARDWSREAFF. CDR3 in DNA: TGCAGTGCTAGAGATTGGTCCCGTGAAGCTTTCTTT.